One sample yielded the 16 T cell receptor beta chains listed below, sequenced in a study of blood T cell repertoires in COVID-19. Sequenced by immunoSEQ multiplex PCR; TCRdb stores in-frame clones only, minus some. The sample consists of 350,000 to 500,000 clones, 88% of them appearing once. Sequences were obtained from PBMCs or T cells enriched from blood (not recorded which). The source is a woman aged 18 to 35 who had been exposed to COVID-19.

V and J are TRBV6-6 and TRBJ2-3; 8 bases are a match to TRBD1. Germline CDR1 reads MNHNY; CDR2 reads SVGAGI (reference sequence). This CDR3 is 14 amino acids long. J was trimmed by 8 bases and V by 6 bases; bases with no gene match: 10. The CDR3 here is CASSLTGAGGTQYF. CDR3 nucleotides: TGTGCCAGCAGCCTGACAGGGGCTGGCGGTACGCAGTATTTT.

The genes are TRBV7-9 and TRBJ2-7, with D maybe TRBD1 (6 bases). The germline gives CDR1 SEHNR, CDR2 FQNEAQ (reference sequence). This CDR3 is built from 14 residues. V was pared by 2 bases and J by 4 bases, with 12 bases between. Written as DNA, the CDR3 is TGTGCCAGCAGCTTAAGCTCCACAGGGTACGAGCAGTACTTC. Translated, it gives CASSLSSTGYEQYF.

CDR3 amino acids: CASSPDRAQVKPQHF. The CDR3 DNA is TGTGCCAGCAGCCCCGACAGGGCCCAAGTCAAGCCCCAGCATTTT. The genes are TRBV7-2 and TRBJ1-5; 7 bases line up with TRBD1. Trimming took 5 bases from V and 8 from J; bases not matched to a gene: 12. This CDR3 region has 15 residues. Germline V gene data show CDR1 as SGHTA and CDR2 as FQGNSA.

The chain recombines TRBV28 with TRBJ1-1; possibly TRBD1 for D (5 bases). Germline V CDR1 and CDR2: MDHEN, SYDVKM. The V and J ends lost 10 bases and 4 bases respectively, with 13 bases between them. The CDR3 spans 12 residues. This chain's CDR3 is CATSLGGTEAFF. In DNA form, the CDR3 reads TGTGCCACCTCCTTGGGGGGCACTGAAGCTTTCTTT.

This chain uses TRBV23-1 with TRBJ2-2; TRBD2 is a possible D gene (6 bases). TRBV23-1 carries the ORF label, with uncertain function. Trimming left V 0 bases short and J 7 bases short, with 15 bases between. This CDR3 spans 16 amino acids. This CDR3 is CASSQSWRGRSGELFF. In DNA form, the CDR3 reads TGCGCCAGCAGTCAATCGTGGCGGGGACGGAGCGGGGAGCTGTTTTTT.

This clone was seen a single time. V and J are TRBV6-5 and TRBJ1-2; 7 bases are shared with TRBD1. Germline values: CDR1 MNHEY, CDR2 SVGAGI. CDR3 length equals 15 residues. V shed 0 bases, J shed 5 bases, and the junction held 6 bases outside the gene matches. The CDR3 sequence is CASSYSLRQGYGYTF. CDR3 sequence (DNA): TGTGCCAGCAGTTACTCGTTGCGACAGGGTTATGGCTACACCTTC.

V usage is TRBV3-1 (or the pseudogene TRBV3-2) and J usage is TRBJ2-7, with 11 positions matching TRBD1. The CDR3 has 14 residues. After removal of 5 bases from V and 9 bases from J, the junction contained 9 bases not matched to a gene. The germline V gene has CDR1 LGHDT and CDR2 YNNKEL (reference sequence). The CDR3 protein is CASSSGTGGLRQYF. The CDR3, as DNA: TGTGCCAGCAGCTCCGGGACAGGGGGACTAAGGCAGTACTTC.

In DNA form, the CDR3 reads TGTGCCAGCAGCCGTGGGGGGTACTTGAACACTGAAGCTTTCTTT. Translating gives CASSRGGYLNTEAFF. V usage is TRBV7-2 and J usage is TRBJ1-1, with D perhaps TRBD1 (5 bases). Germline V gives CDR1 SGHTA, CDR2 FQGNSA. The CDR3 spans 15 residues. V lost 5 bases and J lost 0, with 13 bases in between.

The V call is TRBV10-3, the J call TRBJ2-3; the D is unclear. Germline lookup yields CDR1 ENHRY and CDR2 SYGVKD. The CDR3 contains 13 residues. V lost 0 bases and J lost 5, with 6 bases in between. CDR3 sequence: CAISESSRDTQYF. The CDR3 nucleotides read TGTGCCATCAGTGAGTCGAGTCGAGATACGCAGTATTTT.

The rearrangement uses TRBV7-9 and TRBJ1-1; the D is unclear. The V end was cut by 6 bases, the J end by 0 bases, with 11 bases between. This CDR3 is built from 14 residues. The germline CDR1 and CDR2 sequences are SEHNR and FQNEAQ (reference sequence). The CDR3 reads CASSSPRVNTEAFF. DNA of the CDR3: TGTGCCAGCAGTTCCCCGAGGGTGAACACTGAAGCTTTCTTT.

The chain combines TRBV27 with TRBJ2-5, with 8 positions matching TRBD1. The V gene end was trimmed by 5 bases and the J gene end by 3 bases; junction bases not matched to a gene: 5. The CDR3 runs to 14 residues. In germline, CDR1 is MNHEY, CDR2 SMNVEV (reference sequence). This chain's CDR3 is CASSRTGPKETQYF. The CDR3 coding sequence is TGTGCCAGCAGTCGGACAGGGCCCAAAGAGACCCAGTACTTC.

The J gene is TRBJ1-2, the V gene TRBV9; a weak D match, TRBD1 (5 bases). The CDR3 length is 12 residues. The germline gives CDR1 SGDLS, CDR2 YYNGEE. V shed 1 base and J shed 7 bases, with 8 bases lying between them. CDR3: CASSVMGRGYTF. CDR3 nucleotides: TGTGCCAGCAGCGTAATGGGGCGTGGCTACACCTTC.

V and J are TRBV20-1 and TRBJ1-1, with a possible D match to TRBD1 (6 bases). CDR3 size: 11 residues. CDR1 is DFQATT, CDR2 SNEGSKA, per germline (reference sequence). Trimming took 4 bases from V and 3 from J, leaving 6 bases between them. CDR3 coding DNA: TGCAGTGCTAAGGGGGACACTGAAGCTTTCTTT. Residues: CSAKGDTEAFF.

The rearrangement uses TRBV13 and TRBJ1-2, with a possible D match to TRBD1 (5 bases). This CDR3 has 11 residues. From germline, CDR1 is PRHDT and CDR2 FYEKMQ (reference sequence). Trimming cost V 3 bases and J 13 bases, with 12 bases left between them. CDR3 DNA sequence: TGTGCCAGCAGCTTCCAGGGCTCGTGCACCTTC. Its protein product is CASSFQGSCTF.

V is TRBV19 and J is TRBJ2-7, with D unresolved. Trimming left V 5 bases short and J 0 bases short, with 17 bases between. This CDR3 has 16 amino acids. Germline values: CDR1 LNHDA, CDR2 SQIVND (reference sequence). The CDR3, as DNA: TGTGCCAGTAGTCCCCACGCAGGAATGAGCTCCTACGAGCAGTACTTC. Translated, it gives CASSPHAGMSSYEQYF.

The chain couples TRBV12-3 or TRBV12-4 to TRBJ1-1; no firm D call. V lost 1 base and J 8 bases, leaving 8 bases between the germline ends. This CDR3 region has 12 residues. CDR3 sequence: CASSLGAIEAFF. In nucleotides, the CDR3 is TGTGCCAGCAGTTTAGGGGCGATAGAAGCTTTCTTT.